This TCR beta chain emerged from a study of cytomegalovirus exposure and HLA in healthy donors (dated by TCRdb to about 2017). For the wider study: According to a later analysis, the roughly 130 validation repertoires were produced on the same platform as the roughly 720 repertoires of the first cohort. The study aimed to test whether cataloging public T cell receptors could reveal signatures of past pathogen exposure. In addition to the first cohort of 500 to 850 subjects, a separate validation cohort of 120 different subjects was used. High-throughput TCR immunosequencing, statistical association of individual TCRs with disease status, and machine learning were combined to predict cytomegalovirus infection status. Study-wide conclusions, independent of this receptor: Across donors, most TCR sequences were observed very rarely, whereas some public TCRs were present in many individuals. In vitro tests confirmed that a few of the cytomegalovirus-associated TCR beta chains recognize cytomegalovirus antigens. A later analysis found that TCRs clustered in the first cohort also tended to co-occur in the 95 to 150 validation repertoires, with approximately 95% of cluster scores above 0. The authors suggested that the approach could potentially be generalized to other disease states and immunological phenotypes. The study gave a list of roughly 150 TCR beta chains associated with cytomegalovirus. Cytomegalovirus status was reported to be diagnosed by the classifier with high specificity and sensitivity in both the original and validation cohorts. All 120 repertoires were used to score co-occurrence in the validation cohort in a later analysis, because that analysis had no HLA typing for the cohort.

Details on this clone: Its binding antigen is unknown. There are no base qualities to consult, and no much larger clone falls within one base.

The donors were included in the validation cohort of approximately 120 subjects, a group kept apart from the roughly 700-subject first cohort. The receptor library was made with the immunoSEQ multiplex PCR assay. In the paper's pipeline: A statistical classification framework was developed to diagnose cytomegalovirus status using the catalog of TCR beta chain sequences. This immuneACCESS table, as held by TCRdb, lists in-frame sequences with V and J called but not all clones. Of the missing ones, under half trace to an unresolved V gene in checked studies; the others have no known cause. V and J calls and clone size are given by that table; D and trimming were obtained from the DNA. The sample includes 260,000 or so clones, with about 86% observed a single time. Together, the top ten hold around 3% of the sample. The germline V and J ends show losses of 1 base and 6 bases respectively, and no gene match explains 10 bases of the junction. CDR1 and CDR2 (MDHEN, SYDVKM) derive from the germline V gene. The CDR3 goes from the cysteine to the phenylalanine over 16 residues. Only the CDR3 portion is preserved as DNA: 48 bases, with reading frame beginning at the first base.

The source of this sequence is a man aged 18 to 35 in good health and CMV-seronegative. The sample comprised PBMCs. The V gene is TRBV28 and the J gene is TRBJ2-5, with 8 middle bases fitting TRBD2. The CDR3 region reads CASSLFSSGGRKTQYF. The DNA is TGTGCCAGCAGTTTATTTTCCAGCGGGGGACGAAAGACCCAGTACTTC.